This T cell receptor (beta chain) was recorded in a study of blood T cells in healthy people across ages. Study observations and caveats: A roughly linear fall in TCR beta diversity per million T cells was seen with increasing age. It was held that the diversity estimates obtained from one million T cells were underestimates. The CMV status of each donor remained undetermined, and this could have confounded shifts in expanded clonotypes.

Worth noting for this clonotype: Its specificity is unknown. Sequence at one end of the junction differs from germline and may be a read error.

Through a sample-barcoded 5' primer and a J-beta primer mix, a second PCR was run for roughly 6 to 12 cycles. All samples yielded 3 million or more CDR3-containing paired-end reads. One entry per CDR3 protein, called by TCRdb with MiXCR from the 5' RACE reads. The sample has some 1.5 million distinct CDR3 sequences, about 30% seen once. Germline values: CDR1 DFQATT, CDR2 SNEGSKA (reference sequence). CDR3 size: 12 residues. The TCR sequence derives from a woman in her twenties or thirties in good health. The gene calls are TRBV20-1 and TRBJ2-5; D is unresolved. TRBJ2-7 matches the DNA end more closely, so the J call is doubtful. Sequenced: blood. CDR3 coding DNA: TGCGGTGCTAGAGAGTCAACCTACGAGCAGTACTTC. This sequence encodes CGARESTYEQYF.